One and the same sample provided the 23 T cell receptor beta chains below, sequenced in a study of cytomegalovirus exposure and HLA in healthy donors. PCR was performed using 60 Vbeta and 13 Jbeta primers. Assay: immunoSEQ multiplex PCR; the TCRdb copy retains only in-frame clones and omits some. The data hold roughly 110,000 clones, with around three quarters observed a single time. The sequencing input was PBMCs. These TCRs come from a woman in her forties or fifties in good health and CMV-seropositive.

The chain joins TRBV5-1 to TRBJ2-5; D is undetermined. Between the trimmed V and J ends, which lost 4 bases and 5 bases, there was a span of 12 bases. The CDR3 loop spans 13 amino acids. Germline V CDR1 and CDR2: SGHRS, YFSETQ. The DNA for the CDR3 is TGCGCCAGCAGCCCAGAGTGGGCGGAGACCCAGTACTTC. Translation gives CASSPEWAETQYF.

This chain links TRBV7-6 with TRBJ2-1; possible D gene TRBD2, 6 bases. This CDR3 is 13 amino acids long. Trimming removed 3 bases from V and 7 bases from J, with 10 bases in between. The V gene's germline CDR1 is SGHVS and CDR2 FNYEAQ. Here the CDR3 DNA reads TGTGCCAGCAGCTTCCGGGACTCAAATGAGCAGTTCTTC. Its protein product is CASSFRDSNEQFF.

The chain joins TRBV4-1 to TRBJ2-1; no clear D. Trimming removed 1 base at V and 0 bases at J, with 7 bases between. This CDR3 contains 15 residues. Germline V gene sequence: CDR1 MGHRA, CDR2 YSYEKL. The CDR3 sequence is CASSQVGSSYNEQFF. The CDR3 coding sequence is TGCGCCAGCAGCCAAGTCGGTAGCTCCTACAATGAGCAGTTCTTC.

This chain links TRBV19 with TRBJ1-3; TRBD1 matches 7 bases. CDR1 is LNHDA and CDR2 is SQIVND in the germline V gene (reference sequence). The CDR3 runs 18 residues. J gave up 2 bases and V 7 bases, and 17 bases lay outside the gene matches. The CDR3, as DNA: TGTGCCAGTACCCCCCAGGGAAGGGGGCTGGTGGCTGGAAACACCATATATTTT. Translation gives CASTPQGRGLVAGNTIYF.

This clone was counted between two and nine times. This chain joins TRBV28 and TRBJ2-2, with D possibly matching TRBD2 (7 bases). The length of the CDR3 is 14 residues. V was trimmed by 3 bases and J by 7 bases, leaving 12 bases between them. Germline lookup yields CDR1 MDHEN and CDR2 SYDVKM. CDR3 sequence (DNA): TGTGCCAGCAGTTTGGGGGGGCCCGGCGGGGAGCTGTTTTTT. Its translation: CASSLGGPGGELFF.

This CDR3 reads CASSPLKADPRTFTGELFF. CDR3 nucleotides: TGTGCCAGCTCACCTCTTAAGGCGGATCCACGTACCTTCACCGGGGAGCTGTTTTTT. The rearrangement uses TRBV18 and TRBJ2-2; no clear D. V was pared by 3 bases and J by 4 bases, with 24 bases between. Germline CDR1 is KGHSH and CDR2 is LQKENI. The CDR3 has 19 residues.

V gene TRBV28 combines with J gene TRBJ1-3; D call uncertain. Trimming pared 3 bases from V and 3 bases from J, leaving 12 bases between. CDR3 size: 15 residues. CDR1 is MDHEN, CDR2 SYDVKM, per germline. As DNA, the CDR3 is TGTGCCAGCAGTTTCCTCAGTGGCGGTGGAAACACCATATATTTT. Its translation: CASSFLSGGGNTIYF.

V usage is TRBV5-4 and J usage is TRBJ1-2; no definite D call. The length of the CDR3 is 16 residues. V lost 1 base and J 7 bases, leaving 20 bases between the germline ends. Germline CDR1 and CDR2: SGHNT and YYREEE (reference sequence). The CDR3, as DNA: TGTGCCAGCAGCTTGTGGGTCAATGCCGGGTCCGGTGGCTACACCTTC. Protein sequence: CASSLWVNAGSGGYTF.

The chain couples TRBV9 to TRBJ2-1; D uncertain. In germline, CDR1 is SGDLS, CDR2 YYNGEE. This CDR3 contains 14 residues. V was clipped by 0 bases and J by 4 bases, with 8 bases between them. CDR3 sequence reads: CASSVEGEYNEQFF. The CDR3 DNA follows: TGTGCCAGCAGCGTAGAAGGAGAATACAATGAGCAGTTCTTC.

CDR3 sequence: CASSPGVMETQYF. The CDR3 coding sequence is TGTGCCAGCAGCCCGGGGGTAATGGAGACCCAGTACTTC. This chain links TRBV6-1 with TRBJ2-5, with TRBD2 as a possible D gene (6 bases). Trimming shortened V by 6 bases and J by 5 bases, and 13 bases separated the two germline ends. Per the germline V gene, CDR1 is MNHNS and CDR2 is SASEGT. The CDR3 is made up of 13 amino acids.

In DNA form, the CDR3 reads TGTGCCAGCAGCCCGACTAGCGGGGTGGCCCACGAGCAGTACTTC. This sequence encodes CASSPTSGVAHEQYF. The genes are TRBV9 and TRBJ2-7; 11 nucleotides align to TRBD2. Losses at the gene ends were 4 bases for V and 5 bases for J; bases not matched to a gene: 8. CDR1 is SGDLS and CDR2 is YYNGEE in the germline V gene. This CDR3 contains 15 residues.

The V and J genes are TRBV5-1 and TRBJ2-3; 11 bases agree with TRBD2. This CDR3 comprises 17 residues. After removal of 4 bases from V and 1 base from J, the junction contained 8 bases not matched to a gene. Germline V lookup: CDR1 SGHRS, CDR2 YFSETQ. CDR3 DNA sequence: TGCGCCAGCAGCCAGACCCCGGGACTAGCGGGCACAGATACGCAGTATTTT. It codes for CASSQTPGLAGTDTQYF.

The chain links TRBV5-1 to TRBJ2-2; 9 nucleotides match TRBD2. The germline V gene encodes CDR1 SGHRS and CDR2 YFSETQ. The CDR3 consists of 16 residues. The junction had 5 bases not matched to a gene; V was cut back by 1 base and J by 4 bases. Written as DNA, the CDR3 is TGCGCCAGCAGCTTGCAGCGGGGGGCGGGCACCGGGGAGCTGTTTTTT. Translation: CASSLQRGAGTGELFF.

CDR3 bases: TGTGCCAGCAGGGCGCAGGGGGCGCGGAATCAGCCCCAGCATTTT. Amino acids: CASRAQGARNQPQHF. V is TRBV28 and J is TRBJ1-5, with 8 bases that match TRBD1. This CDR3 spans 15 amino acids. With 6 bases clipped from V and 4 bases from J, the junction kept 8 bases outside the gene matches. Germline values: CDR1 MDHEN, CDR2 SYDVKM.

This chain joins TRBV2 and TRBJ1-5, with unresolved D. The CDR3 has 13 residues. Looked up from germline, CDR1 is SNHLY and CDR2 is FYNNEI. The V gene lost 2 bases and the J gene lost 7 bases, with 9 bases spanning the gap. For the CDR3, the DNA is TGTGCCAGCAGTGAACAGGCCGGACAGCCCCAGCATTTT. Its protein product is CASSEQAGQPQHF.

The V and J genes are TRBV5-8 and TRBJ1-5, with D unresolved. Germline V gives CDR1 SGHTS, CDR2 YDEGEE. V was trimmed by 6 bases and J by 2 bases, leaving 15 bases between them. CDR3 size: 15 residues. CDR3 DNA sequence: TGTGCCAGCACGGAAAGCGGAAGAGGCAATCAGCCCCAGCATTTT. Translated, it gives CASTESGRGNQPQHF. The full variable domain, completed using reference TRBV5-8 and TRBJ1-5, is EAGVTQSPTHLIKTRGQQATLRCSPISGHTSVYWYQQALGLGLQFLLWYDEGEERNRGNFPPRFSGRQFPNYSSELNVNALELEDSALYLCASTESGRGNQPQHFGDGTRLSIL.

The CDR3 sequence: CASSLGEAVGRGETQYF. The CDR3 nucleotides read TGTGCCAGCAGCTTAGGAGAGGCTGTGGGCAGGGGAGAGACCCAGTACTTC. V and J are TRBV11-3 and TRBJ2-5; D is possibly TRBD1 (6 bases). In germline, CDR1 is SGHNT, CDR2 YENEEA. This CDR3 region has 17 residues. Trimming removed 1 base from V and 4 bases from J, with 19 bases in between.

This clone was seen once. This sequence joins TRBV7-8 and TRBJ2-7; 10 positions match TRBD2. Trimming removed 5 bases from V and 1 base from J; junction bases left unmatched: 8. The germline V gene has CDR1 SGHVS and CDR2 FQNEAQ. There are 16 residues in the CDR3. The CDR3 loop reads CASSPMIAGGSYEQYF. CDR3 DNA: TGTGCCAGCAGCCCGATGATAGCGGGGGGATCCTACGAGCAGTACTTC.

The chain carries TRBV27 and TRBJ1-2; D call uncertain. V was pared by 3 bases and J by 8 bases, with 13 bases between. CDR1 is MNHEY, CDR2 SMNVEV, per germline (reference sequence). The CDR3 is 13 amino acids. CDR3 sequence: CASSFQAQYGYTF. The CDR3 region has the DNA TGTGCCAGCAGTTTCCAGGCTCAGTACGGCTACACCTTC.

The rearrangement uses TRBV19 and TRBJ2-5, with 7 bases matching TRBD2. This CDR3 is built from 15 residues. V lost 5 bases, J lost 7 bases, and 13 bases stayed unmatched. Germline CDR1 and CDR2: LNHDA and SQIVND (reference sequence). The CDR3 spells CASSSPRDYHRTQYF. The CDR3 bases are TGTGCCAGTAGTTCCCCCCGGGACTACCACCGGACCCAGTACTTC.

As to this clone: One end of the junction is discordant with germline, which a read error may explain. This chain uses TRBV13 with TRBJ2-7; 9 positions agree with TRBD1. In germline, CDR1 is PRHDT, CDR2 FYEKMQ (reference sequence). The CDR3 is 19 residues long. The CDR3 protein is CASSSVQIPGQGLSNEQYF. In nucleotides, the CDR3 is TGTGCCAGCAGCTCGGTCCAGATACCGGGACAGGGTCTCTCCAACGAGCAGTACTTC.

The chain recombines TRBV2 with TRBJ2-1, with D perhaps TRBD1 (6 bases). Trimming stripped 1 base from V and 10 bases from J, with 17 bases between. This CDR3 has 15 amino acids. Germline V gene sequence: CDR1 SNHLY, CDR2 FYNNEI. The CDR3 sequence is CASSEVVVGAGEQFF. In nucleotides, the CDR3 is TGTGCCAGCAGTGAAGTGGTAGTGGGGGCTGGCGAGCAGTTCTTC. Complete variable domain (other parts from reference TRBV2 and TRBJ2-1): EPEVTQTPSHQVTQMGQEVILRCVPISNHLYFYWYRQILGQKVEFLVSFYNNEISEKSEIFDDQFSVERPDGSNFTLKIRSTKLEDSAMYFCASSEVVVGAGEQFFGPGTRLTVL.

The V call is TRBV6-5, the J call TRBJ1-2; unclear D gene. Per germline, CDR1 MNHEY and CDR2 SVGAGI. The CDR3 has 13 amino acids. Trimming stripped 3 bases from V and 1 base from J, with 6 bases between. The CDR3 region is CASSYAGNYGYTF. The CDR3 coding sequence is TGTGCCAGCAGTTATGCCGGTAACTATGGCTACACCTTC.